A single sample is the source of the 24 T cell receptor beta chains below, sequenced in a study of OX40 agonist ivuxolimab in advanced cancers. Only in-frame clones appear in the TCRdb table, and some are missing; sequencing was by immunoSEQ multiplex PCR. In the table there are 8,000 or so clones, 85% to 90% of which are singletons. Source: CD4+ or CD8+ T cells sorted from blood, taken in a trial of the OX40 agonist ivuxolimab. These receptor sequences come from an adult with an advanced solid tumor such as melanoma, head and neck, liver or kidney cancer.

The rearrangement links TRBV5-1 to TRBJ2-3, with a weak D call TRBD2 (5 bases). Germline assignment: CDR1 SGHRS and CDR2 YFSETQ. V shed 3 bases and J shed 5 bases, with 16 bases lying between them. The length of the CDR3 is 15 residues. The CDR3 bases are TGCGCCAGCAGCTCGGGCCAAGCGGTTCAAGATACGCAGTATTTT. This codes for CASSSGQAVQDTQYF.

The gene calls are TRBV9 and TRBJ2-3; the D gene is possibly TRBD2 (6 bases). The germline V and J ends were trimmed by 3 bases and 0 bases, with 11 bases remaining between them. The germline CDR1 and CDR2 sequences are SGDLS and YYNGEE. The CDR3 runs to 15 residues. The CDR3 sequence is CASSALAASTDTQYF. For the CDR3, the DNA is TGTGCCAGCAGCGCCTTAGCGGCTAGCACAGATACGCAGTATTTT.

The V call is TRBV5-8, the J call TRBJ2-7, with D possibly TRBD1 on 6 matching bases. The CDR3 length is 14 residues. The germline V gene has CDR1 SGHTS and CDR2 YDEGEE. V lost 7 bases to trimming and J lost 0 bases, with 14 bases between them. The CDR3 is CASSSTGYSYEQYF. The CDR3, as DNA: TGTGCCAGCTCTTCAACAGGGTACTCCTACGAGCAGTACTTC.

This clone was seen a single time. The genes are TRBV9 and TRBJ2-2; perhaps D is TRBD1 or TRBD2 (5 bases each). The CDR3 has 17 residues. From germline, CDR1 is SGDLS and CDR2 YYNGEE. Trimming pared 3 bases from V and 5 bases from J, leaving 20 bases between. CDR3 residues: CASSARLGESGTGELFF. The CDR3 nucleotides read TGTGCCAGCAGCGCGAGACTGGGGGAGTCGGGGACCGGGGAGCTGTTTTTT.

The CDR3 loop reads CASSPSDTEAFF. The CDR3 coding sequence is TGTGCCAGCAGCCCCTCGGACACTGAAGCTTTCTTT. The rearrangement joins TRBV6-6 to TRBJ1-1, with no clear D. V lost 6 bases, J lost 3 bases, and 8 bases lay in between. Germline-derived CDR1 and CDR2 are MNHNY and SVGAGI (reference sequence). The CDR3 contains 12 residues.

The V call is TRBV5-1, the J call TRBJ2-1; 7 nucleotides agree with TRBD2. This CDR3 spans 15 amino acids. The germline gives CDR1 SGHRS, CDR2 YFSETQ. After removal of 1 base from V and 8 bases from J, the junction contained 9 bases not matched to a gene. CDR3 sequence (DNA): TGCGCCAGCAGCTTGAAAGCGGGAAGTCGGGATGAGCAGTTCTTC. Translation gives CASSLKAGSRDEQFF.

In nucleotides, the CDR3 is TGCAGCGTTGAAGATACAGGGTTCACCGGGGAGCTGTTTTTT. This encodes CSVEDTGFTGELFF. The chain uses TRBV29-1 and TRBJ2-2, with D maybe TRBD1 (6 bases). Trimming removed 0 bases at V and 4 bases at J, with 9 bases between. The CDR3 is 14 residues long. Germline loops: CDR1 SQVTM, CDR2 ANQGSEA.

The rearrangement uses TRBV5-1 and TRBJ2-7; 7 bases align to TRBD1. CDR1 is SGHRS and CDR2 is YFSETQ in the germline V gene. Trimming took 3 bases from V and 0 from J; bases not matched to a gene: 0. The CDR3 spans 13 residues. CDR3 sequence: CASSWDSSYEQYF. For the CDR3, the DNA is TGCGCCAGCAGCTGGGACAGCTCCTACGAGCAGTACTTC.

This sequence joins TRBV11-2 and TRBJ2-1; 9 nucleotides line up with TRBD2. Germline CDR1 and CDR2: SGHAT and FQNNGV. The CDR3 contains 15 residues. The junction had 12 bases not matched to a gene; V was cut back by 5 bases and J by 10 bases. CDR3 DNA sequence: TGTGCCAGCAGCCCCGTTGCGGGAGGGCTCCCCGAGCAGTTCTTC. It yields the protein CASSPVAGGLPEQFF.

J is TRBJ2-1 and V is TRBV6-5; possibly TRBD1 for D (6 bases). The germline gives CDR1 MNHEY, CDR2 SVGAGI. The CDR3 extends over 12 amino acids. The ends were cut back, 9 bases at V and 14 bases at J, with 20 bases in the middle. The CDR3 sequence: CASSWDQGKKFF. CDR3 DNA: TGTGCCAGTTCCTGGGACCAGGGGAAGAAGTTCTTC.

The gene calls are TRBV7-9 and TRBJ1-6; D not resolved. The CDR3 is made up of 15 amino acids. Germline V CDR1 and CDR2: SEHNR, FQNEAQ (reference sequence). Trimming took off 5 bases at V and 5 bases at J, with 13 bases between the two ends. CDR3 nucleotides: TGTGCCAGCAGCCCGACCGCAGGCCATAATTCACCCCTCCACTTT. It translates to CASSPTAGHNSPLHF. Full variable domain (remainder filled in from reference TRBV7-9 and TRBJ1-6): DTGVSQNPRHKITKRGQNVTFRCDPISEHNRLYWYRQTLGQGPEFLTYFQNEAQLEKSRLLSDRFSAERPKGSFSTLEIQRTEQGDSAMYLCASSPTAGHNSPLHFGNGTRLTVT.

The rearrangement joins TRBV5-1 to TRBJ2-1, with 9 bases that match TRBD2. Unmatched junction bases numbered 2, after V lost 0 bases and J lost 4 bases. Germline assignment: CDR1 SGHRS and CDR2 YFSETQ. The CDR3 contains 15 residues. DNA for the CDR3: TGCGCCAGCAGCTTGGGGACTAGCGAGTACAATGAGCAGTTCTTC. It yields the protein CASSLGTSEYNEQFF.

This chain uses TRBV11-2 with TRBJ2-2, with D perhaps TRBD2 (6 bases). This CDR3 spans 18 amino acids. Germline V gives CDR1 SGHAT, CDR2 FQNNGV. V lost 1 base and J lost 4, with 19 bases in between. CDR3 nucleotide sequence: TGTGCCAGCAGCTTAGTCGGGACGGGAGAGGGCCGCACCGGGGAGCTGTTTTTT. It translates to CASSLVGTGEGRTGELFF. The whole variable domain, filled in from reference TRBV11-2 and TRBJ2-2, reads EAGVAQSPRYKIIEKRQSVAFWCNPISGHATLYWYQQILGQGPKLLIQFQNNGVVDDSQLPKDRFSAERLKGVDSTLKIQPAKLEDSAVYLCASSLVGTGEGRTGELFFGEGSRLTVL.

The V gene is TRBV4-1, the J gene TRBJ1-1; unclear D gene. Germline V gene lookup returns CDR1 MGHRA and CDR2 YSYEKL. The CDR3 totals 14 residues. V lost 1 base, J lost 1 base, and 7 bases lay in between. This CDR3 reads CASSQGRGNTEAFF. The CDR3 region has the DNA TGCGCCAGCAGCCAAGGACGGGGGAACACTGAAGCTTTCTTT.

The rearrangement uses TRBV11-3 and TRBJ2-3, with D hard to call. V was pared by 4 bases and J by 11 bases, with 10 bases between. From germline, CDR1 is SGHNT and CDR2 YENEEA. The CDR3 sequence is 11 residues long. This CDR3 reads CASSSGAVQYF. DNA for the CDR3: TGTGCCAGCAGCTCTGGAGCCGTGCAGTATTTT.

CDR3 loop: CASSLSRATEAFF. The CDR3 DNA reads as TGTGCCAGCAGTTTATCAAGGGCCACTGAAGCTTTCTTT. The chain recombines TRBV27 with TRBJ1-1; D gene unclear. Germline-derived CDR1 and CDR2 are MNHEY and SMNVEV (reference sequence). CDR3 length: 13 amino acids. Trimming stripped 0 bases from V and 4 bases from J, with 6 bases between.

This clone showed up just a few times. The rearrangement joins TRBV5-1 to TRBJ1-5; D gene unclear. In germline, CDR1 is SGHRS, CDR2 YFSETQ. Deletions cut 4 bases from V and 0 bases from J, with 11 bases between. The CDR3 covers 15 residues. The CDR3 loop reads CASSVGSNSNQPQHF. The CDR3 bases are TGCGCCAGCAGCGTCGGATCCAATAGCAATCAGCCCCAGCATTTT.

The J gene is TRBJ2-1, the V gene TRBV4-1; 10 bases are shared with TRBD2. The length of the CDR3 is 15 residues. Germline V gene data show CDR1 as MGHRA and CDR2 as YSYEKL. With 3 bases clipped from V and 9 bases from J, the junction kept 8 bases outside the gene matches. CDR3 coding DNA: TGCGCCAGCAGCCAGGCCCACCGGACTAGCGGTGAGCAGTTCTTC. Protein product: CASSQAHRTSGEQFF.

The J gene is TRBJ2-7, the V gene TRBV7-2, with D perhaps TRBD2 (5 bases). Germline loops: CDR1 SGHTA, CDR2 FQGNSA. CDR3 length equals 14 residues. With 2 bases removed from V and 4 bases from J, the gap between germline ends came to 12 bases. CDR3 sequence reads: CASSLHKGGYEQYF. The CDR3 DNA follows: TGTGCCAGCAGCTTACACAAAGGCGGGTACGAGCAGTACTTC.

Worth noting for this clone: Without the conserved terminal phenylalanine or tryptophan, this CDR3 likely stems from a read error. Because the CDR3's place on the DNA is in doubt, the DNA is left out and the CDR3 is given as listed by TCRdb. This sequence joins TRBV21-1 and TRBJ2-7. TRBV21-1 counts as a pseudogene. The CDR3 is 14 amino acids long, termini counted. CDR3: CASRVTVATRVRRA.

This chain joins TRBV7-2 and TRBJ2-7; 8 bases map to TRBD2. The CDR3 is 14 residues long. CDR1 and CDR2 from the germline V gene are SGHTA and FQGNSA. V shed 5 bases, J shed 3 bases, and the junction held 6 bases outside the gene matches. CDR3 DNA: TGTGCCAGCAGCCGGGAGGGCCTTGGCTACGAGCAGTACTTC. Translation gives CASSREGLGYEQYF.

V gene TRBV2 combines with J gene TRBJ1-3, with D possibly matching TRBD1 (5 bases). The CDR3 is 14 residues long. The ends were cut back, 7 bases at V and 0 bases at J, with 10 bases in the middle. Germline V gives CDR1 SNHLY, CDR2 FYNNEI. The CDR3: CASTGLSSGNTIYF. CDR3 in DNA: TGTGCCAGCACGGGGCTCTCCTCTGGAAACACCATATATTTT.

The rearrangement links TRBV7-2 to TRBJ2-4, with unresolved D. The V end lost 0 bases, the J end lost 4 bases, and 13 bases lay between the germline ends. This CDR3 spans 16 amino acids. CDR1 is SGHTA, CDR2 FQGNSA, per germline. The CDR3 here is CASSLAPWRLKNIQYF. The CDR3 nucleotides are TGTGCCAGCAGCTTAGCGCCTTGGCGGTTGAAAAACATTCAGTACTTC.

The rearrangement links TRBV10-3 to TRBJ2-3, with a weak D call TRBD2 (6 bases). V was pared by 7 bases and J by 2 bases, with 10 bases between. CDR3 length: 13 residues. Germline CDR1 and CDR2: ENHRY and SYGVKD. In nucleotides, the CDR3 is TGTGCCATCAATAGCGGACTCACAGATACGCAGTATTTT. Its protein product is CAINSGLTDTQYF.